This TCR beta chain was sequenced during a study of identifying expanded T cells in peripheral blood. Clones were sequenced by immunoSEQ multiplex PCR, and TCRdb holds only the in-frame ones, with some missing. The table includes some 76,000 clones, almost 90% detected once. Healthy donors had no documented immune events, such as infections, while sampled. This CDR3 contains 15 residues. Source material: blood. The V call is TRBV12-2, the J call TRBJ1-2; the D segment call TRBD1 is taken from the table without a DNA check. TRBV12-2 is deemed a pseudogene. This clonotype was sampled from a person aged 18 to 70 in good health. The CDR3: CASRLSGLTGLGYTF. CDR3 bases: TGTGCAAGTCGCTTATCAGGTTTGACAGGTCTTGGCTACACCTTC.